Many counts were recorded for the clone carrying this TCR beta chain. Its antigen is not identified. The protocol attached unique molecular identifiers to individual cDNA molecules. MiXCR, applied by TCRdb to the 5' RACE reads, yields one record per CDR3 protein. The sample lists fewer than 45,000 distinct CDR3 sequences; about 5.6% were seen once. V dropped 2 bases and J dropped 9 bases, with 8 bases sitting between them. CDR3 length equals 12 residues. Germline V gene sequence: CDR1 KGHSH, CDR2 LQKENI. The sample originates from a study of early T cells in non-severe SARS-CoV-2 infection. Study-level points and caveats: Matches to VDJdb favored anti-spike CD8 responses and missed private and CD4 specificities.

The receptor's source is an adult who was a healthcare worker with PCR-confirmed SARS-CoV-2 infection or an uninfected control (not recorded which). Input material: whole blood. The genes are TRBV18 and TRBJ2-1; TRBD2 is a possible D gene (6 bases). The CDR3 coding sequence is TGTGCCAGCTCACCAACGGGAGTTGAGCAGTTCTTC. It codes for CASSPTGVEQFF.